Listed below are T cell receptor beta chains from one sample, sequenced in a study of early T cells in non-severe SARS-CoV-2 infection. TCRdb re-called the 5' RACE reads with MiXCR, one entry per CDR3 protein. The table has about 48,000 distinct CDR3 sequences, 7% to 9% seen once. Specimen: whole blood. Receptors were obtained from an adult who was a healthcare worker with PCR-confirmed SARS-CoV-2 infection or an uninfected control (not recorded which). Both conserved end residues are part of each CDR3. A D gene is named only where the DNA matches it firmly. Part of the rows lack a size; the others show once, few, many or a class for expanded clones.

TRBJ1-6 many . TRBV20-1 TGCAGTGCTAGACAGGGCTCCTATAATTCACCCCTCCACTTT CSARQGSYNSPLHF
TRBJ2-3 many TRBD2 TRBV28 TGTGCCAGCAGATCCGGGACTAGCGGGGGGCAAGGAGATACGCAGTATTTT CASRSGTSGGQGDTQYF
TRBJ1-1 few . TRBV6-1 TGTGCCAGCAGGACCCAGGCGAACACTGAAGCTTTCTTT CASRTQANTEAFF
TRBJ1-4 many TRBD1 TRBV30 TGTGCCTGGAATTACAGGGGGAATGAAAAACTGTTTTTT CAWNYRGNEKLFF
TRBJ1-3 many . TRBV9 TGTGCCAGCAGCCCGACAGGCTCTGGAAACACCATATATTTT CASSPTGSGNTIYF
TRBJ2-2 many TRBD2 TRBV27 TGTGCCAGCAGTCTCTCCGGGGGGGTGAACACCGGGGAGCTGTTTTTT CASSLSGGVNTGELFF
TRBJ2-4 few TRBD1 TRBV11-2 TGTGCCAGCAGCGTGACAGGGGGCGAAGGAAACATTCAGTACTTC CASSVTGGEGNIQYF
TRBJ1-2 few . TRBV20-1 TGCAGTGCTAGAGATGTAGGGCCTGGTGGCTACACCTTC CSARDVGPGGYTF
TRBJ2-3 many . TRBV3-1 TGTGCCAGCAGCCGGAATCCCACAGATACGCAGTATTTT CASSRNPTDTQYF
TRBJ2-2 . TRBD1 TRBV19 TGTGCCAGTCTGCGACAGGGGGTAAACACCGGGGAGCTGTTTTTT CASLRQGVNTGELFF
TRBJ1-3 few . TRBV30 TGTGCCTGGAGTCGCCGTGGGCCTGGAAACACCATATATTTT CAWSRRGPGNTIYF
TRBJ1-1 many . TRBV18 TGTGCCAGCTCCCCGGGGTTCAACACTGAAGCTTTCTTT CASSPGFNTEAFF
TRBJ2-7 few TRBD1 TRBV3-1 TGTGCCAGCAGCCAAGGAGCGGACAGGGCGAGAGAGCAGTACTTC CASSQGADRAREQYF
TRBJ1-1 few . TRBV28 TGTGCCAGCAGTTTATCTGGAGGGCCGTCGGCCACTGAAGCTTTCTTT CASSLSGGPSATEAFF
TRBJ2-7 many . TRBV20-1 TGCAGTGCTAGAGGGGATGAGCAGTACTTC CSARGDEQYF
TRBJ2-7 few . TRBV7-9 TGTGCCAGCAGCTTAGGCCGGGAAAGCTCCTACGAGCAGTACTTC CASSLGRESSYEQYF
TRBJ1-2 . . TRBV14 TGTGCCAGCAGCCAAGTCGGACACTATGGCTACACCTTC CASSQVGHYGYTF